This passage covers 31 T cell receptor beta chains from one sample sequenced in a study of blood T cells in healthy people across ages. A J-beta primer mix and a sample-barcoded 5' primer were used in a second PCR of roughly 7 to 12 cycles. TCRdb re-called the 5' RACE reads through MiXCR, storing one row per CDR3 protein. The table records roughly 1.5 million distinct CDR3 sequences, approximately 42% of them present only once. The sequencing sample was made of blood. These receptors all stem from a woman aged 18-35 years in good health.

This chain connects TRBV4-3 to TRBJ2-3; 11 nucleotides line up with TRBD2. The CDR3 has 16 residues. CDR1 and CDR2 from the germline V gene are LGHNA and YSLEER. Losses at the gene ends were 3 bases for V and 4 bases for J; bases not matched to a gene: 6. CDR3: CASSHIAGGPSDTQYF. The CDR3 nucleotides read TGCGCCAGCAGCCATATAGCGGGGGGGCCGTCAGATACGCAGTATTTT.

This clonotype has just a few counts. This rearrangement joins TRBV6-6 to TRBJ1-2; 8 nucleotides agree with TRBD1. Germline V lookup: CDR1 MNHNY, CDR2 SVGAGI (reference sequence). The CDR3 covers 13 residues. Trimming took 6 bases from V and 8 from J; bases not matched to a gene: 8. The DNA for the CDR3 is TGTGCCAGCAGCATTGAGGACAGGGACGGCTACACCTTC. Protein sequence: CASSIEDRDGYTF.

The chain employs TRBV28 and TRBJ2-2, with 9 bases fitting TRBD1. Germline trimming cut 3 bases from V and 5 bases from J; bases unmatched to any gene: 7. The germline CDR1 and CDR2 sequences are MDHEN and SYDVKM. The length of the CDR3 is 16 residues. The CDR3 bases are TGTGCCAGCAGTTTTCATCCGGGACAGGGAACCGGGGAGCTGTTTTTT. The encoded protein is CASSFHPGQGTGELFF. Full variable domain (remainder filled in from reference TRBV28 and TRBJ2-2): DVKVTQSSRYLVKRTGEKVFLECVQDMDHENMFWYRQDPGLGLRLIYFSYDVKMKEKGDIPEGYSVSREKKERFSLILESASTNQTSMYLCASSFHPGQGTGELFFGEGSRLTVL.

Concerning this clonotype itself: A much bigger clone sits one base away, suggesting this may be a read error. The chain has TRBV12-3 or TRBV12-4 and TRBJ2-3, with TRBD1 matching over 9 bases. CDR3 size: 16 residues. CDR3 sequence reads: CVSSLGGTGSTDTQYF. In nucleotides, the CDR3 is TGTGTCAGCAGTTTAGGAGGGACAGGGAGCACAGATACGCAGTATTTT.

The J gene is TRBJ2-1, the V gene TRBV5-1; no clear D. The V gene's germline CDR1 is SGHRS and CDR2 YFSETQ. CDR3 length: 15 amino acids. V dropped 0 bases and J dropped 3 bases, with 10 bases sitting between them. The chain's CDR3 is CASSLAILFYNEQFF. In DNA, the CDR3 is TGCGCCAGCAGCTTGGCCATTTTATTCTACAATGAGCAGTTCTTC.

The CDR3 DNA reads as TGTGCCAGCAGCTTTTCAGTGGCGAGCAATGAGCAGTTCTTC. Translating gives CASSFSVASNEQFF. This chain uses TRBV7-3 with TRBJ2-1; unclear D gene. The ends were cut back, 3 bases at V and 6 bases at J, with 12 bases in the middle. In germline, CDR1 is SGHTA, CDR2 FQGTGA. The CDR3 sequence is 14 residues long.

The chain has TRBV3-1 and TRBJ1-2, with D perhaps matching TRBD1 (5 bases). Trimming removed 1 base from V and 5 bases from J, with 26 bases in between. Germline CDR1 and CDR2: LGHDT and YNNKEL (reference sequence). The CDR3 is 19 residues long. CDR3 in amino acids: CASSQGLVHGAGMEYGYTF. CDR3 DNA: TGTGCCAGCAGCCAAGGCCTTGTCCATGGGGCCGGTATGGAGTATGGCTACACCTTC.

The chain has TRBV29-1 and TRBJ1-5; no definite D call. CDR1 is SQVTM, CDR2 ANQGSEA, per germline. The CDR3 is made up of 13 amino acids. V was trimmed by 7 bases and J by 3 bases, leaving 13 bases between them. CDR3 nucleotides: TGCAGCGCCCAGAGACACCACAATCAGCCCCAGCATTTT. Protein: CSAQRHHNQPQHF. Variable domain in full (rest from reference TRBV29-1 and TRBJ1-5): SAVISQKPSRDICQRGTSLTIQCQVDSQVTMMFWYRQQPGQSLTLIATANQGSEATYESGFVIDKFPISRPNLTFSTLTVSNMSPEDSSIYLCSAQRHHNQPQHFGDGTRLSIL.

A few counts support this clonotype. The chain joins TRBV20-1 to TRBJ1-5, with no clear D. The germline V gene has CDR1 DFQATT and CDR2 SNEGSKA (reference sequence). V lost 1 base, J lost 3 bases, and 19 bases lay in between. The CDR3 is 17 residues long. The CDR3 sequence is CSARGRTDSSSNQPQHF. CDR3 nucleotide sequence: TGCAGTGCTAGAGGACGGACGGACTCAAGCTCCAATCAGCCCCAGCATTTT.

The rearrangement uses TRBV9 and TRBJ2-6; D possibly uses TRBD1 or TRBD2 (5 bases each). This CDR3 contains 16 residues. V gave up 1 base and J gave up 1 base, with 9 bases separating them. Germline lookup yields CDR1 SGDLS and CDR2 YYNGEE. In DNA, the CDR3 is TGTGCCAGCAGCGTATTTGGGGGATCTGGGGCCAACGTCCTGACTTTC. This gives the protein CASSVFGGSGANVLTF.

This clonotype was detected only a few times. The genes are TRBV7-2 and TRBJ1-6, with a possible D match to TRBD1 (5 bases). Looked up from germline, CDR1 is SGHTA and CDR2 is FQGNSA. The CDR3 length is 16 residues. V dropped 6 bases and J dropped 6 bases, with 18 bases sitting between them. The CDR3: CASRTAVAAGNSPLHF. Written as DNA, the CDR3 is TGTGCCAGCAGGACAGCGGTAGCAGCGGGTAATTCACCCCTCCACTTT.

In regard to this clonotype: One end of the junction is discordant with germline, which a read error may explain. The chain uses TRBV12-3 or TRBV12-4 and TRBJ1-2, with 7 bases lining up with TRBD1. This CDR3 is built from 13 residues. The CDR3 region has the DNA TGTGCCAGCACTTTACAGGGGTACAACGGCTACACCTTC. Protein: CASTLQGYNGYTF.

This clonotype occurred a few times. This chain links TRBV29-1 with TRBJ1-2; D gene ambiguous. This CDR3 region has 14 residues. Trimming removed 3 bases from V and 2 bases from J, with 13 bases in between. CDR1 is SQVTM, CDR2 ANQGSEA, per germline. The CDR3 sequence: CSVEGLHTNYGYTF. CDR3 DNA: TGCAGCGTTGAGGGGTTACATACAAACTATGGCTACACCTTC.

About this clonotype: Its ends do not fully match the called genes, so a read error is possible. The gene calls are TRBV20-1 and TRBJ2-4; TRBD2 might be the D (5 bases). TRBJ2-7 matches the DNA end more closely, so the J call is doubtful. CDR1 is DFQATT and CDR2 is SNEGSKA in the germline V gene (reference sequence). CDR3 length: 16 residues. The CDR3 is CSTRALPQDSSYEQYF. The CDR3, as DNA: TGCAGTACTAGAGCCCTCCCGCAGGACTCCAGCTACGAGCAGTACTTC.

This clonotype showed up just a few times. The chain combines TRBV7-2 with TRBJ2-1; 8 bases line up with TRBD2. Germline loops: CDR1 SGHTA, CDR2 FQGNSA. The CDR3 has 15 residues. Trimming removed 7 bases from V and 0 bases from J; junction bases left unmatched: 5. The CDR3, as DNA: TGTGCCAGCAACAGCGGGGGCTACTCCTACAATGAGCAGTTCTTC. Its protein product is CASNSGGYSYNEQFF.

The table lists this clonotype with a few counts. J is TRBJ1-1 and V is TRBV27; TRBD1 is a possible D gene (6 bases). V was pared by 4 bases and J by 5 bases, with 14 bases between. This CDR3 is 14 amino acids long. Germline V lookup: CDR1 MNHEY, CDR2 SMNVEV (reference sequence). The CDR3 region is CASSSLQGRTEAFF. The CDR3 DNA sequence: TGTGCCAGCAGTTCATTACAGGGCAGGACTGAAGCTTTCTTT.

The CDR3, as DNA: TGTGCCCTGATAAGGGGGTACGAGCAGTACTTC. Translating gives CALIRGYEQYF. This chain joins TRBV30 and TRBJ2-7; D is perhaps TRBD1 (6 bases). V dropped 8 bases and J dropped 4 bases, with 12 bases sitting between them. The length of the CDR3 is 11 residues. Per the germline V gene, CDR1 is GTSNPN and CDR2 is SVGIG (reference sequence).

There are a few counts of this clonotype. The rearrangement links TRBV29-1 to TRBJ2-3, with D perhaps TRBD1 or TRBD2 (5 bases each). This CDR3 has 13 amino acids. In germline, CDR1 is SQVTM, CDR2 ANQGSEA. V was clipped by 8 bases and J by 4 bases, with 16 bases between them. CDR3 amino acids: CSLGPRGADTQYF. Here the CDR3 DNA reads TGCAGCCTAGGCCCCCGAGGGGCAGATACGCAGTATTTT.

This clonotype came up a few times. The rearrangement links TRBV29-1 to TRBJ2-7, with a tentative D call TRBD1 (5 bases). The CDR3 is made up of 12 amino acids. V shed 4 bases and J shed 3 bases, with 10 bases lying between them. CDR1 and CDR2 (germline): SQVTM, ANQGSEA. This chain's CDR3 is CSVGAGNYEQYF. The CDR3, as DNA: TGCAGCGTTGGGGCAGGGAACTACGAGCAGTACTTC.

The rearrangement joins TRBV4-1 to TRBJ1-2; a weak D match, TRBD1 (5 bases). The CDR3 contains 16 residues. Germline V CDR1 and CDR2: MGHRA, YSYEKL. Trimming stripped 0 bases from V and 2 bases from J, with 13 bases between. DNA for the CDR3: TGCGCCAGCAGCCAAGATATTGAGGGGTACAACTATGGCTACACCTTC. The encoded protein is CASSQDIEGYNYGYTF.

J is TRBJ2-7 and V is TRBV6-5, with D perhaps TRBD2 (6 bases). Trimming pared 3 bases from V and 0 bases from J, leaving 15 bases between. Germline V gene data show CDR1 as MNHEY and CDR2 as SVGAGI. There are 16 residues in the CDR3. The CDR3 DNA sequence: TGTGCCAGCAGTTATTTTACCGGGGGAAGCTCCTACGAGCAGTACTTC. This gives the protein CASSYFTGGSSYEQYF.

The chain has TRBV29-1 and TRBJ2-4; D gene ambiguous. Per germline, CDR1 SQVTM and CDR2 ANQGSEA. The CDR3 runs to 11 residues. Deletions cut 6 bases from V and 4 bases from J, with 7 bases between. DNA for the CDR3: TGCAGCGTCGACGGAAAAAACATTCAGTACTTC. Amino acid sequence: CSVDGKNIQYF. Combining the CDR3 with reference TRBV29-1 and TRBJ2-4 gives the whole variable domain SAVISQKPSRDICQRGTSLTIQCQVDSQVTMMFWYRQQPGQSLTLIATANQGSEATYESGFVIDKFPISRPNLTFSTLTVSNMSPEDSSIYLCSVDGKNIQYFGAGTRLSVL.

The chain is built from TRBV19 and TRBJ1-2; D call uncertain. CDR3 length: 14 amino acids. Trimming stripped 4 bases from V and 3 bases from J, with 12 bases between. Germline values: CDR1 LNHDA, CDR2 SQIVND (reference sequence). The CDR3 sequence: CASSTPPRDYGYTF. CDR3 coding DNA: TGTGCCAGTAGTACCCCTCCGCGGGACTATGGCTACACCTTC.

This clonotype was seen ten or more times. V is TRBV20-1 and J is TRBJ2-7; no firm D call. V was cut by 3 bases and J by 3 bases, with 9 bases left in between. CDR1 is DFQATT and CDR2 is SNEGSKA in the germline V gene (reference sequence). The CDR3 consists of 12 residues. CDR3 sequence reads: CSARGSFYEQYF. CDR3 bases: TGCAGTGCTAGGGGGTCCTTCTACGAGCAGTACTTC.

This clonotype was seen only a few times. This chain joins TRBV7-9 and TRBJ2-1; perhaps TRBD2 as D (5 bases). The CDR3 runs to 12 residues. The germline CDR1 and CDR2 sequences are SEHNR and FQNEAQ (reference sequence). V lost 6 bases, J lost 8 bases, and 11 bases lay in between. The CDR3 protein is CASRDFYDEQFF. The CDR3 nucleotides read TGTGCCAGCAGGGACTTTTACGATGAGCAGTTCTTC.

J is TRBJ1-4 and V is TRBV6-2 or TRBV6-3, with unresolved D. Germline lookup yields CDR1 MNHEY and CDR2 SVGEGT. This CDR3 comprises 12 residues. V lost 2 bases, J lost 10 bases, and 8 bases lay in between. The CDR3 coding sequence is TGTGCCAGCAGTTACGGTCCTGGAAAACTGTTTTTT. Its translation is CASSYGPGKLFF.

The table lists this clonotype with a few counts. This chain uses TRBV29-1 with TRBJ1-1, with D hard to call. The CDR3 loop spans 11 amino acids. Per germline, CDR1 SQVTM and CDR2 ANQGSEA. Trimming stripped 3 bases from V and 4 bases from J, with 6 bases between. CDR3 DNA: TGCAGCGTTGAGACGGGCACTGAAGCTTTCTTT. The encoded protein is CSVETGTEAFF.

V usage is TRBV3-1 and J usage is TRBJ2-5; D is uncertain. V lost 0 bases and J lost 3, with 11 bases in between. This CDR3 is built from 15 residues. CDR1 and CDR2 from the germline V gene are LGHDT and YNNKEL (reference sequence). CDR3 DNA sequence: TGTGCCAGCAGCCAAGATCCCTTCCTAGAAGAGACCCAGTACTTC. As protein: CASSQDPFLEETQYF.

The chain carries TRBV6-2 or TRBV6-3 and TRBJ1-2; D not resolved. This CDR3 is 14 amino acids long. Trimming removed 5 bases from V and 4 bases from J, with 14 bases in between. The germline CDR1 and CDR2 sequences are MNHEY and SVGEGT. For the CDR3, the DNA is TGTGCCAGCAGTCTCCCCGGCGCGCCCTATGGCTACACCTTC. Amino acids: CASSLPGAPYGYTF.

This clonotype turned up a few times. This chain joins TRBV20-1 and TRBJ2-3, with TRBD2 identical over 13 bases. J gave up 6 bases and V 6 bases, and 6 bases lay outside the gene matches. The CDR3 sequence is 14 residues long. Germline V gene data show CDR1 as DFQATT and CDR2 as SNEGSKA (reference sequence). The CDR3 DNA reads TGCAGTGCACCGACTAGCGGGAGGTGGGATACGCAGTATTTT. This encodes CSAPTSGRWDTQYF.

The V call is TRBV20-1, the J call TRBJ2-7, with TRBD1 matching 7 bases. CDR1 and CDR2 (germline): DFQATT, SNEGSKA (reference sequence). This CDR3 has 13 amino acids. J was trimmed by 4 bases and V by 6 bases; bases with no gene match: 9. The CDR3 region has the DNA TGCAGTGCCCCCCCCCGGACAGGTTACGAGCAGTACTTC. It translates to CSAPPRTGYEQYF.